The T cell receptor beta chain described here comes from a study of blood T cell repertoires in COVID-19. Background on the study: Donors in the United States, Italy and Spain gave samples during acute or convalescent COVID-19. T cells, B-cell-depleted T cells, or PBMCs supplied cDNA or gDNA.

Authors' data handling: Researchers report that nucleated cell counts were estimated from reference gene primer amplification. The data were produced by immunoSEQ multiplex PCR, yet TCRdb's version contains in-frame clones alone and is incomplete. V and J calls and clone size are given by that table; D and trimming were obtained from the DNA. The profile shows hundreds of thousands of clones, roughly 90% of them singletons. This CDR3 is 18 amino acids long. Germline assignment: CDR1 SGHRS and CDR2 YFSETQ. V lost 0 bases, J lost 4 bases, and 12 bases stayed unmatched. This TCR derives from a woman aged 30 to 39 with active or convalescent COVID-19. Specimen: peripheral blood. The chain carries TRBV5-1 and TRBJ2-3; TRBD2 matches 9 bases. CDR3 sequence: CASSLVRAGGPFADTQYF. As DNA, the CDR3 is TGCGCCAGCAGCTTGGTTCGCGCGGGAGGGCCCTTCGCAGATACGCAGTATTTT. The full variable domain, its missing parts supplied by reference TRBV5-1 and TRBJ2-3, is KAGVTQTPRYLIKTRGQQVTLSCSPISGHRSVSWYQQTPGQGLQFLFEYFSETQRNKGNFPGRFSGRQFSNSRSEMNVSTLELGDSALYLCASSLVRAGGPFADTQYFGPGTRLTVL.